This TCR beta chain was sequenced during a study of T cell responses to AZD1222 COVID-19 vaccine. Findings and caveats of the study: Baseline antibody screening turned up just a handful of seropositive AZD1222 recipients. Donors in the cohort were predominantly white British and more often female, and clonal diversity was possibly underestimated.

Assay: immunoSEQ multiplex PCR; the TCRdb copy retains only in-frame clones and omits some. The data hold about 130,000 clones, with roughly 92% observed a single time. The CDR3 is 17 residues long. Trimming removed 2 bases at V and 7 bases at J, with 18 bases between. For this clone: Antigen: not known.

The chain has TRBV23-1 and TRBJ1-6; D may be TRBD1 (6 bases). TRBV23-1 is known as an ORF, though its function is uncertain. Sequenced material: peripheral blood, taken 28 days after the second AZD1222 dose. The clonotype comes from an adult who received the AZD1222 COVID-19 vaccine. The DNA for the CDR3 is TGCGCCAGCAGTCAAAAAAGTGTAGGGGGAGGAAATTCACCCCTCCACTTT. It encodes CASSQKSVGGGNSPLHF.